A single sample gave rise to the 4 T cell receptor beta chains below, sequenced in a study of cytomegalovirus exposure and HLA in healthy donors. The study ran its PCR with 60 Vbeta and 13 Jbeta primers. Only in-frame clones appear in the TCRdb table, and some are missing; sequencing was by immunoSEQ multiplex PCR. Among fewer than 120,000 clones listed, 65% to 80% were seen once. The source material was PBMCs. Receptors originate from a woman aged 55-69 years in good health and CMV-seropositive.

The chain is built from TRBV30 and TRBJ1-4, with 7 bases identical to TRBD1. Germline values: CDR1 GTSNPN, CDR2 SVGIG (reference sequence). After removal of 6 bases from V and 5 bases from J, the junction contained 12 bases not matched to a gene. CDR3 length equals 15 residues. The chain's CDR3 is CACQPPGQPNEKLFF. The CDR3 DNA reads TGTGCCTGTCAGCCCCCGGGACAGCCGAATGAAAAACTGTTTTTT.

This clone has more than one count but fewer than ten. DNA for the CDR3: TGCAGCGTCGCCGGTCTGGATACGCAGTATTTT. It specifies CSVAGLDTQYF. The chain uses TRBV29-1 and TRBJ2-3; D is ambiguous. CDR1 and CDR2 (germline): SQVTM, ANQGSEA. Trimming cost V 6 bases and J 6 bases, with 10 bases left between them. The CDR3 spans 11 residues.

The chain carries TRBV6-5 and TRBJ2-4; D uncertain. Germline lookup yields CDR1 MNHEY and CDR2 SVGAGI. This CDR3 is 14 amino acids long. Between the trimmed V and J ends, which lost 5 bases and 6 bases, there was a span of 14 bases. CDR3 bases: TGTGCCAGCAGTCCCCGCCCCGTCGGAAACATTCAGTACTTC. It codes for CASSPRPVGNIQYF.

The chain couples TRBV5-1 to TRBJ2-5, with unresolved D. With the DNA end fitting TRBJ2-7 better, the J assignment may be wrong. The germline V gene has CDR1 SGHRS and CDR2 YFSETQ. This CDR3 has 12 residues. CDR3 coding DNA: TGCGCCAGCAGCCTGACAACCTACGAGCAGTACTTC. Amino acid sequence: CASSLTTYEQYF.